A selection of T cell receptor beta chains follows, all from one sample in a study of early T cells in non-severe SARS-CoV-2 infection. TCRdb independently ran MiXCR on the 5' RACE reads; one entry per CDR3 protein. The profile shows 80,000 or so distinct CDR3 sequences, over 5% of them singletons. Sequencing was carried out using whole blood. Receptors originate from an adult who was a healthcare worker with PCR-confirmed SARS-CoV-2 infection or an uninfected control (not recorded which). Both conserved end residues are part of each CDR3. Each record gives: J gene, clone size, D gene, V gene, CDR3 DNA, CDR3 protein. D genes are given only for firm matches. Expanded clones are given a class, and other clones once, few, many or no size at all.

TRBJ2-2 few NA TRBV28 TGTGCCAGCAGTCTTACGACGAGCACCGGGGAGCTGTTTTTT CASSLTTSTGELFF
TRBJ2-1 NA NA TRBV20-1 TGCAGTGCTAGGCTAGCGAACAATGAGCAGTTCTTC CSARLANNEQFF
TRBJ1-2 many NA TRBV5-1 TGCGCCAGCACTCGGACCGCGGATGCTTTTAATGGCTACACCTTC CASTRTADAFNGYTF
TRBJ2-1 few NA TRBV12-3/TRBV12-4 TGTGCCAGCAGTTTAGTAAGTAGCAATGAGCAGTTCTTC CASSLVSSNEQFF
TRBJ1-1 NA NA TRBV6-4 TGTGCCAGCAGTGAAGCTTGTTGCAGGGCTGAAGCTTTCTTT CASSEACCRAEAFF
TRBJ1-1 many TRBD1 TRBV5-6 TGTGCCAGCAGCAAACTACCACAGGGGGGGAATCCTGAAGCTTTCTTT CASSKLPQGGNPEAFF
TRBJ1-1 many NA TRBV5-4 TGTGCCAGCAGCTTGCCCGCCCGTGACAGGCCGAACACTGAAGCTTTCTTT CASSLPARDRPNTEAFF
TRBJ2-3 many TRBD1 TRBV30 TGTGCCTGGGGACAGGACACAGATACGCAGTATTTT CAWGQDTDTQYF
TRBJ2-2 many NA TRBV29-1 TGCAGCGTTGAGCCTGTCCCCGGGGAGCTGTTTTTT CSVEPVPGELFF
TRBJ2-1 NA TRBD2 TRBV2 TGTGCCAGAGGGACTAGCGGGGGCTTCTTCTACAATGAGCAGTTCTTC CARGTSGGFFYNEQFF
TRBJ2-5 NA NA TRBV5-5 TGTGCCAGCAGCCAAGATTGGGGTTACAGTGATCAAGAGACCCAGTACTTC CASSQDWGYSDQETQYF
TRBJ2-1 many TRBD1 TRBV5-5 TGTGCCAGCAGCACTAAGATCGGCCAGGGACAGAAATACAATGAGCAGTTCTTC CASSTKIGQGQKYNEQFF
TRBJ1-1 many NA TRBV11-1 TGTGCCAGCAGCTTTCGGGGGGCCACTGAAGCTTTCTTT CASSFRGATEAFF
TRBJ2-4 few NA TRBV7-9 TGTGCCAGCAGGGAGGTAGCCAAAAACATTCAGTACTTC CASREVAKNIQYF
TRBJ1-2 many TRBD1 TRBV5-1 TGCGCCAGCAGCTTGTCACAGGGGTACTATGGCTACACCTTC CASSLSQGYYGYTF
TRBJ1-2 few TRBD1 TRBV5-1 TGCGCCAGCAGTTTCGACAGGGGATATGGCTACACCTTC CASSFDRGYGYTF
TRBJ2-7 few TRBD1 TRBV7-8 TGTGCCAGCAGCTTATATCCCGACAGGGACGAGCAGTACTTC CASSLYPDRDEQYF
TRBJ1-5 few NA TRBV2 TGTGCCAGCAGTATCCATAGCAATCAGCCCCAGCATTTT CASSIHSNQPQHF
TRBJ2-5 many NA TRBV5-1 TGCGCCAGCAGCTTGGTTGGGGGACAAGAGACCCAGTACTTC CASSLVGGQETQYF
TRBJ2-2 many NA TRBV5-6 TGTGCCAGCAGCCCTAACGCAGGGGCCGGGGAGCTGTTTTTT CASSPNAGAGELFF
TRBJ2-1 many NA TRBV20-1 TGCAGTGCCATGGGGACAAGTCAAAATGAGCAGTTCTTC CSAMGTSQNEQFF
TRBJ2-5 many NA TRBV20-1 TGCAGTGCTACCGACCCCGGGACTTTGGGGGAGACCCAGTACTTC CSATDPGTLGETQYF
TRBJ2-7 NA TRBD1 TRBV5-6 TGTGCCAGCAGCGAGAGGACAGGTGCGTCCGAGCAGTACTTC CASSERTGASEQYF
TRBJ1-1 many TRBD1 TRBV29-1 TGCAGCGTTGGCGGGACAGGGGGAACTGAAGCTTTCTTT CSVGGTGGTEAFF
TRBJ2-2 NA NA TRBV19 TGTGCCAGTAGTATTCGCGGGGGCATCACCGGGGAGCTGTTTTTT CASSIRGGITGELFF
TRBJ2-5 NA TRBD2 TRBV6-5 TGTGCCAGCAGTTACACAGGGTCGGGGGGGGAGACCCAGTACTTC CASSYTGSGGETQYF
TRBJ2-3 NA NA TRBV24-1 TGTGCCACCAGTGAGGGGGACCGGCTTAAGACGACGCAGTATTTT CATSEGDRLKTTQYF
TRBJ2-5 NA NA TRBV5-6 TGTGCCAGCAGCTCCGGGACACTGCAAGAGACCCAGTACTTC CASSSGTLQETQYF
TRBJ1-5 many NA TRBV6-4 TGTGCCAGCAGTAGGACAGCCGAGCCGAATCAGCCCCAGCATTTT CASSRTAEPNQPQHF
TRBJ1-4 few TRBD1 TRBV27 TGTGCCAGCAGTTTTCTCGACAGGGGCCCGGCGGCTAATGAAAAACTGTTTTTT CASSFLDRGPAANEKLFF
TRBJ2-7 many TRBD1 TRBV20-1 TGCAGTGCTAGATCCGGGACAGGGAACGAGCAGTACTTC CSARSGTGNEQYF
TRBJ1-6 NA NA TRBV20-1 TGCAGTGCTAGAGATCAGGGGCGGTTTTCACCCCTCCACTTT CSARDQGRFSPLHF
TRBJ2-1 NA NA TRBV6-1 TGTGCCAGCAGGGCGGGGAGGAGCAACAATGAGCAGTTCTTC CASRAGRSNNEQFF
TRBJ1-3 NA NA TRBV5-6 TGTGCCAGCAGCTTGTTGTGGAGGGGCTTCTCTGGAAACACCATATATTTT CASSLLWRGFSGNTIYF
TRBJ2-5 NA TRBD2 TRBV29-1 TGCAGCGTTGGATGGGAGGGAGACCAAGAGACCCAGTACTTC CSVGWEGDQETQYF
TRBJ2-6 few NA TRBV4-2 TGTGCCAGCAGCCAAGAGATGGGGGCCAACGTCCTGACTTTC CASSQEMGANVLTF
TRBJ1-1 few TRBD1 TRBV10-2 TGCGCCAGCACGACAGGGAGTGGTGAAGCTTTCTTT CASTTGSGEAFF
TRBJ1-1 few NA TRBV20-1 TGCAGTGCTAGAGATCATACCGGGGGTATGAACACTGAAGCTTTCTTT CSARDHTGGMNTEAFF
TRBJ2-5 NA NA TRBV7-7 TGTGCCAGCAGCTTGGTTCTTCAAGAGACCCAGTACTTC CASSLVLQETQYF
TRBJ2-1 NA TRBD2 TRBV19 TGTGCCAGTAGTAACCCGGGACTAGCGGGAGCCTACAATGAGCAGTTCTTC CASSNPGLAGAYNEQFF
TRBJ2-4 NA TRBD1 TRBV6-1 TGTGCCAGCAGCGGACAGGGGGTATCCAAAAACATTCAGTACTTC CASSGQGVSKNIQYF
TRBJ1-1 few NA TRBV5-5 TGTGCCAGCAGCTCGAGAACTGAAGCTTTCTTT CASSSRTEAFF
TRBJ2-7 many NA TRBV11-2 TGTGCCAGCAGCTTAGGGCTGCAGGGCTACGAGCAGTACTTC CASSLGLQGYEQYF
TRBJ2-2 many NA TRBV6-5 TGTGCCAGCAGCCCAGACAGAGGGAGTCCGAACACCGGGGAGCTGTTTTTT CASSPDRGSPNTGELFF
TRBJ1-1 NA NA TRBV12-5 TGTGCTAGTGACTTGACCCGGAGACCGAACACTGAAGCTTTCTTT CASDLTRRPNTEAFF
TRBJ2-1 few TRBD2 TRBV6-2/TRBV6-3 TGTGCCAGCGAATCGGGGCAGCGGGGTGGTGAGCAGTTCTTC CASESGQRGGEQFF
TRBJ2-1 many TRBD2 TRBV18 TGTGCCAGCTCACCACCATCTCTAGCGGGTGAGCAGTTCTTC CASSPPSLAGEQFF
TRBJ2-7 few TRBD2 TRBV6-6 TGTGCCAGCAGTTACTCGATCAGAGCAGGACTAGCGAAAAGCTCCTACGAGCAGTACTTC CASSYSIRAGLAKSSYEQYF
TRBJ1-2 few TRBD1 TRBV2 TGTGCCAGCAGTGAGCCAGGGGGCATCGGCTACACCTTC CASSEPGGIGYTF
TRBJ2-7 many TRBD1 TRBV7-2 TGTGCCAGCAGCTTAGAGTGGACAGGCCTCTACGAGCAGTACTTC CASSLEWTGLYEQYF